The TCR beta chain under discussion was sequenced for a study of cytomegalovirus exposure and HLA in healthy donors. Study summary: Sequencing of roughly 180 million T cells in an earlier analysis found 120 million or so unique TCR beta sequences. Drawn from HLA-typed donors, around 85 million unique TCRs were held in an early data release. Membership in the Caucasian-associated ancestry cluster was found for about 80% of 350 to 450 genotyped donors.

This clone showed up just a few times. As yet, its antigen is unknown. Germline-derived CDR1 and CDR2 are MDHEN and SYDVKM. V was clipped by 6 bases and J by 4 bases, with 18 bases between them. This CDR3 has 15 residues. Overall study findings and caveats: In a later analysis, across HLA loci, associated TCR counts were highest for DRB1, lowest for HLA-C.

In the PCR, 60 Vbeta and 13 Jbeta primers were used. TCRdb's table, derived via immunoSEQ multiplex PCR, lists solely in-frame clones and lacks some. The repertoire includes roughly 140,000 clones, around three quarters of them detected once, and roughly 2.2% sits in the top ten. The TCR was taken from a man aged 25-45 years in good health and CMV-seronegative. The J gene is TRBJ1-2, the V gene TRBV28, with a weak D call TRBD1 (6 bases). The sample comprised PBMCs. CDR3 in amino acids: CASRLGDRGTYGYTF. DNA of the CDR3: TGTGCCAGCAGACTGGGGGATAGGGGGACCTATGGCTACACCTTC.